The 6 T cell receptor beta chains reported below all come from one sample, sequenced in a study of human T cells and chemical hapten exposure. As to time point: patch test 1, 2 weeks after DPC sensitization. The treatment denotes: therapeutic diphenylcyclopropenone sensitization with weekly scalp DPC. In TCRdb, the RACE reads were re-called with MiXCR into one record per CDR3 protein. The sample lists approximately 340,000 distinct CDR3 sequences, around 7% occurring once. Source: whole blood, taken in connection with sensitization to the hapten diphenylcyclopropenone (DPC). Receptors were obtained from a woman under 30 with alopecia areata. Some clones in this sample may be carry-over from other donors' samples.

This clonotype turned up a few times. V usage is TRBV4-3 and J usage is TRBJ1-1; D unclear. Trimming removed 0 bases at V and 11 bases at J, with 13 bases between. Germline values: CDR1 LGHNA, CDR2 YSLEER. CDR3 length: 13 residues. The CDR3 DNA sequence: TGCGCCAGCAGCCAAGATTTGAGGGATGTGGCTTTCTTT. Translating it yields CASSQDLRDVAFF.

This clonotype was counted between two and nine times. The chain carries TRBV4-1 and TRBJ1-6, with a tentative D call TRBD1 (6 bases). V lost 4 bases, J lost 5 bases, and 18 bases lay in between. The CDR3 loop spans 17 amino acids. Germline values: CDR1 MGHRA, CDR2 YSYEKL. CDR3 DNA: TGCGCCAGCAGCCGCCTGGCAGGGGTTACTCATAATTCACCCCTCCACTTT. It yields the protein CASSRLAGVTHNSPLHF.

This clonotype appeared a few times. The chain is built from TRBV28 and TRBJ1-1; 9 bases fit TRBD1. Trimming removed 4 bases from V and 11 bases from J; junction bases left unmatched: 2. The CDR3 spans 11 residues. Per germline, CDR1 MDHEN and CDR2 SYDVKM. The DNA of the CDR3 is TGTGCCAGCAGTTGGGACAGGGCGGCTTTCTTT. Its translation is CASSWDRAAFF. Together with reference TRBV28 and TRBJ1-1, the CDR3 gives the full variable domain: DVKVTQSSRYLVKRTGEKVFLECVQDMDHENMFWYRQDPGLGLRLIYFSYDVKMKEKGDIPEGYSVSREKKERFSLILESASTNQTSMYLCASSWDRAAFFGQGTRLTVV.

A few counts support this clonotype. The chain employs TRBV6-4 and TRBJ2-1; 11 nucleotides line up with TRBD2. Trimming at V came to 4 bases and at J to 7 bases, leaving 6 bases not matched to a gene. The germline V gene encodes CDR1 MRHNA and CDR2 SNTAGT. The CDR3 is 15 residues long. DNA for the CDR3: TGTGCCAGCAGTGTGAGCCTAGCGGGGGGAAATGAGCAGTTCTTC. Its protein product is CASSVSLAGGNEQFF.

This clonotype has at least ten counts. For the CDR3, the DNA is TGTGCCAGCAGCCTGCTGACAGGGGGAGATACGCAGTATTTT. Translating gives CASSLLTGGDTQYF. The chain is built from TRBV3-1 and TRBJ2-3, with TRBD1 identical over 9 bases. The junction had 4 bases not matched to a gene; V was cut back by 4 bases and J by 5 bases. The CDR3 has 14 amino acids. Germline V CDR1 and CDR2: LGHDT, YNNKEL (reference sequence).

The V call is TRBV7-2, the J call TRBJ2-4; tentatively, D is TRBD1 (6 bases). This CDR3 has 14 amino acids. Between the trimmed V and J ends, which lost 2 bases and 8 bases, there was a span of 13 bases. Germline V CDR1 and CDR2: SGHTA, FQGNSA. CDR3 DNA sequence: TGTGCCAGCAGCTTAAACTGGGGGCGATACATTCAGTACTTC. Protein product: CASSLNWGRYIQYF.